Below, 27 T cell receptor beta chains from the same sample are listed, as sequenced in a study of CD8 T cells in ankylosing spondylitis. MiXCR was run by TCRdb on the 5' RACE reads, yielding one entry per CDR3 protein. This table holds 250,000 or so distinct CDR3 sequences, 20% to 30% found once. The source material was blood, either unsorted or a sorted T cell fraction (not recorded which). Every receptor here comes from a male donor with ankylosing spondylitis or in good health (not recorded which).

This clonotype was seen more than once but under ten times. V usage is TRBV20-1 and J usage is TRBJ2-5; possibly TRBD1 for D (6 bases). The V end lost 5 bases, the J end lost 4 bases, and 14 bases lay between the germline ends. The V gene's germline CDR1 is DFQATT and CDR2 SNEGSKA (reference sequence). The CDR3 runs 13 residues. CDR3 in amino acids: CSARIGGAETQYF. CDR3 nucleotide sequence: TGCAGTGCTCGCATAGGGGGTGCAGAGACCCAGTACTTC.

This clonotype appeared a few times. The genes are TRBV6-5 and TRBJ2-7; 8 bases match TRBD1. In germline, CDR1 is MNHEY, CDR2 SVGAGI. V shed 6 bases, J shed 2 bases, and the junction held 9 bases outside the gene matches. This CDR3 comprises 15 residues. The CDR3: CASRYDRGTTYEQYF. CDR3 bases: TGTGCCAGCAGGTACGACAGGGGCACGACCTACGAGCAGTACTTC.

As regards this clonotype: Possible read error: a much larger clone is one base away. CDR3 DNA: TGCAGTGCTGCTAGCGGGGGATCCTACAATGAGCAGTTCTTC. Its translation is CSAASGGSYNEQFF. This rearrangement joins TRBV20-1 to TRBJ2-1; 10 bases align to TRBD2. Germline V gene sequence: CDR1 DFQATT, CDR2 SNEGSKA (reference sequence). The ends lost 5 bases at V and 1 base at J; junction bases unmatched: 2. This CDR3 comprises 14 residues.

This chain joins TRBV12-3 or TRBV12-4 and TRBJ1-1; D is undetermined. V lost 3 bases to trimming and J lost 3 bases, with 8 bases between them. The CDR3 has 13 amino acids. The chain's CDR3 is CASSFGGYTEAFF. CDR3 sequence (DNA): TGTGCCAGCAGTTTCGGTGGGTACACTGAAGCTTTCTTT.

At least ten counts were recorded for this clonotype. The DNA of the CDR3 is TGCAGTGCAACCCAGGGAGGTACTGAAGCTTTCTTT. Protein: CSATQGGTEAFF. This chain joins TRBV20-1 and TRBJ1-1; the D gene is possibly TRBD1 (5 bases). The V end lost 6 bases, the J end lost 5 bases, and 13 bases lay between the germline ends. The CDR3 is 12 amino acids. CDR1 is DFQATT, CDR2 SNEGSKA, per germline (reference sequence).

J is TRBJ2-7 and V is TRBV20-1; D unclear. The CDR3 length is 10 residues. Trimming pared 5 bases from V and 2 bases from J, leaving 4 bases between. Germline assignment: CDR1 DFQATT and CDR2 SNEGSKA (reference sequence). CDR3 DNA sequence: TGCAGTGCTGGACCCTACGAGCAGTACTTC. Its protein is CSAGPYEQYF.

This clonotype was seen a single time. The chain joins TRBV20-1 to TRBJ2-5; maybe TRBD1 (6 bases). The CDR3 sequence is 15 residues long. The V end was cut by 1 base, the J end by 1 base, with 13 bases between. Germline CDR1 is DFQATT and CDR2 is SNEGSKA (reference sequence). The DNA for the CDR3 is TGCAGTGCTAGAGGGACCTACAGGGCCCAAGAGACCCAGTACTTC. As protein: CSARGTYRAQETQYF.

This clonotype was seen ten or more times. This chain links TRBV29-1 with TRBJ2-2; 7 bases are shared with TRBD1. The J segment lost 1 base and the V segment lost 6 bases, leaving 5 bases of the junction unmatched. This CDR3 contains 14 residues. CDR1 and CDR2 from the germline V gene are SQVTM and ANQGSEA. The CDR3 is CSVTGTVNTGELFF. CDR3 DNA: TGCAGCGTAACCGGGACAGTGAACACCGGGGAGCTGTTTTTT.

This chain links TRBV7-3 with TRBJ2-1, with 11 bases identical to TRBD2. The CDR3 is made up of 15 amino acids. The germline V gene encodes CDR1 SGHTA and CDR2 FQGTGA. V was clipped by 2 bases and J by 9 bases; unmatched bases: 6. CDR3 sequence: CASSLVAGGLFEQFF. In nucleotides, the CDR3 is TGTGCCAGCAGCTTAGTAGCGGGGGGGCTCTTTGAGCAGTTCTTC.

CDR3 in amino acids: CASSPDRGGETQYF. The DNA for the CDR3 is TGTGCCAGCAGCCCTGACAGGGGAGGGGAGACCCAGTACTTC. The chain combines TRBV5-6 with TRBJ2-5; D might be TRBD1 (8 bases). Germline lookup yields CDR1 SGHDT and CDR2 YYEEEE. The ends were cut back, 4 bases at V and 5 bases at J, with 15 bases in the middle. The CDR3 consists of 14 residues.

This clonotype has at least ten counts. The rearrangement uses TRBV20-1 and TRBJ1-1; D possibly corresponds to TRBD1 (6 bases). This CDR3 has 14 amino acids. V lost 6 bases and J lost 2, with 16 bases in between. CDR1 and CDR2 (germline): DFQATT, SNEGSKA (reference sequence). The CDR3 DNA sequence: TGCAGTGCGGAAGACAGGATTGATAACACTGAAGCTTTCTTT. It is translated as CSAEDRIDNTEAFF.

This clonotype was seen many times. This chain links TRBV29-1 with TRBJ2-7; TRBD2 agrees at 7 bases. Per the germline V gene, CDR1 is SQVTM and CDR2 is ANQGSEA. The CDR3 sequence is 15 residues long. Trimming cost V 3 bases and J 1 base; bases outside gene matches: 9. CDR3 region: CSVEEFGGRSYEQYF. Written as DNA, the CDR3 is TGCAGCGTTGAGGAGTTCGGGGGGAGATCCTACGAGCAGTACTTC.

V gene TRBV6-1 combines with J gene TRBJ1-1; D unclear. Trimming left V 5 bases short and J 9 bases short, with 13 bases between. The germline V gene has CDR1 MNHNS and CDR2 SASEGT. The CDR3 has 12 amino acids. CDR3 coding DNA: TGTGCCAGCAGTACCGGAGACCTTAAAGCTTTCTTT. Translated, it gives CASSTGDLKAFF.

V usage is TRBV2 and J usage is TRBJ1-5; D not certain. Germline loops: CDR1 SNHLY, CDR2 FYNNEI. Trimming shortened V by 5 bases and J by 0 bases, and 8 bases separated the two germline ends. The CDR3 loop spans 14 amino acids. The CDR3: CASSQSNSNQPQHF. CDR3 DNA sequence: TGTGCCAGCAGTCAGAGTAATAGCAATCAGCCCCAGCATTTT.

This clonotype was counted between two and nine times. The rearrangement joins TRBV12-3 or TRBV12-4 to TRBJ1-1, with D maybe TRBD1 (5 bases). The CDR3 sequence is 16 residues long. Trimming took off 2 bases at V and 0 bases at J, with 13 bases between the two ends. CDR3 in DNA: TGTGCCAGCAGTTTAATGTTCCACAGGCTGAACACTGAAGCTTTCTTT. This codes for CASSLMFHRLNTEAFF.

The V gene is TRBV9, the J gene TRBJ2-5; 9 bases agree with TRBD1. After removal of 3 bases from V and 3 bases from J, the junction contained 3 bases not matched to a gene. Looked up from germline, CDR1 is SGDLS and CDR2 is YYNGEE. The CDR3 sequence is 14 residues long. CDR3 sequence: CASSARQGEETQYF. In nucleotides, the CDR3 is TGTGCCAGCAGCGCCCGACAGGGGGAAGAGACCCAGTACTTC. Based on the CDR3 plus reference TRBV9 and TRBJ2-5, the full variable domain is DSGVTQTPKHLITATGQRVTLRCSPRSGDLSVYWYQQSLDQGLQFLIQYYNGEERAKGNILERFSAQQFPDLHSELNLSSLELGDSALYFCASSARQGEETQYFGPGTRLLVL.

This clonotype was seen at least ten times. J is TRBJ2-3 and V is TRBV10-3; 8 bases line up with TRBD2. The CDR3 covers 18 residues. CDR1 ENHRY and CDR2 SYGVKD come from the germline V gene. V trimming: 8 bases; J trimming: 2 bases; junction bases outside the gene matches: 18. The CDR3 nucleotides read TGTGCCATCGGGGCGGGGTTCGGCAGCGGGGGTCTCACAGATACGCAGTATTTT. This translates into CAIGAGFGSGGLTDTQYF.

This chain links TRBV20-1 with TRBJ2-5; 11 bases line up with TRBD2. From germline, CDR1 is DFQATT and CDR2 SNEGSKA (reference sequence). CDR3 length equals 15 residues. Unmatched junction bases numbered 7, after V lost 2 bases and J lost 5 bases. The CDR3 loop reads CSARIAGGAGETQYF. The CDR3, as DNA: TGCAGTGCTAGAATAGCGGGGGGGGCCGGGGAGACCCAGTACTTC.

This clonotype appeared a few times. This chain uses TRBV7-6 with TRBJ2-7; D is uncertain. This CDR3 is 16 amino acids long. Germline lookup yields CDR1 SGHVS and CDR2 FNYEAQ. Trimming left V 1 base short and J 7 bases short, with 20 bases between. CDR3 loop: CASSLGTALRGEEQYF. The CDR3 DNA is TGTGCCAGCAGCTTAGGGACCGCGCTTCGTGGTGAAGAGCAGTACTTC.

Many counts were recorded for this clonotype. V gene TRBV20-1 combines with J gene TRBJ2-7; either TRBD1 or TRBD2 may fit D (5 bases each). From germline, CDR1 is DFQATT and CDR2 SNEGSKA (reference sequence). V was clipped by 0 bases and J by 1 base, with 10 bases between them. CDR3 length equals 14 residues. The CDR3 reads CSARDQGDSYEQYF. The CDR3 nucleotides read TGCAGTGCTAGAGATCAGGGAGATTCCTACGAGCAGTACTTC.

This clonotype has a handful of counts. CDR3 sequence reads: CSAILGGKYNEQFF. CDR3 DNA: TGCAGTGCTATTCTAGGTGGGAAGTACAATGAGCAGTTCTTC. The rearrangement uses TRBV20-1 and TRBJ2-1; unclear D gene. The CDR3 has 14 amino acids. V was cut by 4 bases and J by 4 bases, with 14 bases left in between. Per germline, CDR1 DFQATT and CDR2 SNEGSKA (reference sequence).

The chain combines TRBV7-6 with TRBJ2-7; TRBD1 matches 11 bases. The V gene end was trimmed by 5 bases and the J gene end by 7 bases; junction bases not matched to a gene: 4. The CDR3 is 13 residues long. Per germline, CDR1 SGHVS and CDR2 FNYEAQ. The CDR3 reads CASSQDRGREQYF. In DNA form, the CDR3 reads TGTGCCAGCAGCCAGGACAGGGGGCGTGAGCAGTACTTC.

This clonotype came up many times. The CDR3 sequence is CASSPGQGWDGELFF. For the CDR3, the DNA is TGTGCCAGCAGCCCGGGGCAGGGTTGGGACGGGGAGCTGTTTTTT. The chain combines TRBV12-3 or TRBV12-4 with TRBJ2-2; D is tentatively TRBD1 or TRBD2 (5 bases each). Trimming removed 6 bases at V and 7 bases at J, with 18 bases between. The CDR3 has 15 residues.

This clonotype was observed a few times. CDR3 residues: CSAEATYNEQFF. CDR3 DNA: TGCAGTGCTGAAGCTACCTACAATGAGCAGTTCTTC. The rearrangement uses TRBV20-1 and TRBJ2-1; no clear D gene. V was shortened by 5 bases and J by 2 bases, with 7 bases between the two germline ends. There are 12 residues in the CDR3. Germline CDR1 DFQATT, CDR2 SNEGSKA (reference sequence).

The CDR3 sequence is CASRSGQGSSYEQYF. The CDR3, as DNA: TGTGCCAGCAGATCCGGACAGGGTAGCTCCTACGAGCAGTACTTC. The chain has TRBV6-1 and TRBJ2-7; the match to TRBD1 covers 8 bases. Germline assignment: CDR1 MNHNS and CDR2 SASEGT. The length of the CDR3 is 15 residues. V was pared by 6 bases and J by 0 bases, with 7 bases of the junction left unmatched.

This clonotype was seen more than once but under ten times. This rearrangement joins TRBV20-1 to TRBJ2-5, with 9 bases aligning to TRBD2. The V gene's germline CDR1 is DFQATT and CDR2 SNEGSKA (reference sequence). The CDR3 is 13 residues long. Trimming at V came to 5 bases and at J to 4 bases, leaving 5 bases not matched to a gene. As DNA, the CDR3 is TGCAGTGCTGTACCGGGACTAGCAGAGACCCAGTACTTC. Protein product: CSAVPGLAETQYF.

This clonotype occurred a few times. V usage is TRBV12-3 or TRBV12-4 and J usage is TRBJ1-1; D is undetermined. The V and J ends lost 7 bases and 10 bases respectively, with 22 bases between them. This CDR3 region has 14 residues. The CDR3 here is CASTSAGLPKGAFF. CDR3 in DNA: TGTGCCAGCACCTCGGCGGGCTTACCAAAGGGAGCTTTCTTT.